This T cell receptor (beta chain) was recovered during a study of T cell repertoires in aging, cancer and after chemotherapy. TRB rearrangements spanning V, D and J were amplified using mixed TRB-A/B primers. TCRdb re-called the multiplex PCR reads with MiXCR, one entry per CDR3 protein. The table lists about a thousand distinct CDR3 sequences, roughly a fifth of them singletons. Peripheral blood genomic DNA, not sorted cells or RNA, was the template. The germline V and J ends were trimmed by 11 bases and 7 bases, with 14 bases remaining between them. This CDR3 is 12 amino acids long. This rearrangement joins TRBV12-3 or TRBV12-4 to TRBJ2-2; no reliable D call. The source is a human donor with a solid tumor. Material for sequencing was blood. CDR3 in amino acids: CAGRKGSGELFF. The CDR3 bases are TGTGCCGGACGAAAAGGAAGCGGGGAGCTGTTTTTT.